The 24 T cell receptor beta chains below all came from one sample that was sequenced in a study of blood T cells in healthy people across ages. Alongside a J-beta primer mix, a sample-barcoded 5' primer served in a second PCR lasting about 7 to 12 cycles. Using its own MiXCR run on the 5' RACE reads, TCRdb lists one record per CDR3 protein. The sample shows 980,000 or so distinct CDR3 sequences, 40% to 60% of them seen only once. Input material: blood. These TCRs come from a man aged 25 to 40 in good health.

The table lists this clonotype with a count of one. An end of the junction differs from the germline gene, which may be a read error. The chain carries TRBV12-5 and TRBJ2-1, with TRBD2 matching over 11 bases. CDR1 and CDR2 (germline): LGHNT, FRNRAP. CDR3 length equals 15 residues. CDR3 residues: CTSGFSGGAANEQFF. CDR3 sequence (DNA): TGTACTAGTGGGTTTAGCGGGGGGGCGGCCAATGAGCAGTTCTTC.

This clonotype was picked up a small number of times. The chain recombines TRBV27 with TRBJ2-1; 12 bases agree with TRBD2. This CDR3 is built from 18 residues. After removal of 4 bases from V and 10 bases from J, the junction contained 17 bases not matched to a gene. Germline values: CDR1 MNHEY, CDR2 SMNVEV (reference sequence). CDR3 sequence reads: CASSSGGLAGSNWDEQFF. CDR3 bases: TGTGCCAGCAGTTCGGGAGGACTAGCGGGGTCTAATTGGGACGAGCAGTTCTTC.

The chain uses TRBV6-5 and TRBJ2-5; no firm D call. The CDR3 has 15 amino acids. Trimming stripped 8 bases from V and 4 bases from J, with 20 bases between. CDR1 MNHEY and CDR2 SVGAGI come from the germline V gene. The CDR3 DNA follows: TGTGCCAGCCTCCCCCATCCCTGGAGTGGAGAGACCCAGTACTTC. This gives the protein CASLPHPWSGETQYF.

The chain recombines TRBV20-1 with TRBJ1-5; D not resolved. The CDR3 extends over 15 amino acids. The V gene lost 5 bases and the J gene lost 4 bases, with 18 bases spanning the gap. CDR1 and CDR2 (germline): DFQATT, SNEGSKA (reference sequence). The CDR3 reads CSAVGRVIGNQPQHF. In DNA form, the CDR3 reads TGCAGTGCTGTGGGGAGGGTTATAGGTAATCAGCCCCAGCATTTT.

The chain combines TRBV4-1 with TRBJ1-2; D uncertain. The V end lost 3 bases, the J end lost 2 bases, and 13 bases lay between the germline ends. CDR3 length: 15 residues. Germline V CDR1 and CDR2: MGHRA, YSYEKL. The CDR3 sequence: CASSHPPSGNYGYTF. The CDR3 nucleotides are TGCGCCAGCAGCCACCCCCCGAGCGGGAACTATGGCTACACCTTC.

This clonotype has a single count. V gene TRBV7-2 combines with J gene TRBJ2-5, with 8 positions matching TRBD1. The CDR3 extends over 15 amino acids. Looked up from germline, CDR1 is SGHTA and CDR2 is FQGNSA. Trimming removed 6 bases from V and 4 bases from J; junction bases left unmatched: 10. The CDR3 sequence is CASRPGQGLGETQYF. The CDR3 DNA reads TGTGCCAGCAGGCCAGGACAGGGTTTGGGAGAGACCCAGTACTTC.

This chain joins TRBV12-3 or TRBV12-4 and TRBJ2-1; 9 bases map to TRBD2. This CDR3 is 15 amino acids long. Germline trimming cut 9 bases from V and 5 bases from J; bases unmatched to any gene: 11. The CDR3 DNA reads as TGTGCCAGTAGACCGCGGGGGGGCCTAGACAATGAGCAGTTCTTC. It specifies CASRPRGGLDNEQFF.

V usage is TRBV27 and J usage is TRBJ1-1; D is uncertain. The CDR3 sequence is 14 residues long. Trimming removed 2 bases at V and 3 bases at J, with 10 bases between. The V gene's germline CDR1 is MNHEY and CDR2 SMNVEV (reference sequence). The CDR3 region is CASSLGAGDTEAFF. The CDR3, as DNA: TGTGCCAGCAGTTTAGGAGCGGGTGACACTGAAGCTTTCTTT.

The chain carries TRBV2 and TRBJ2-7; 9 bases line up with TRBD1. From germline, CDR1 is SNHLY and CDR2 FYNNEI. The length of the CDR3 is 13 residues. V gave up 6 bases and J gave up 5 bases; unmatched junction bases: 5. The CDR3 DNA is TGTGCCAGCAGCAGACAGGGGGTGGACGAGCAGTACTTC. Translation gives CASSRQGVDEQYF.

V is TRBV4-2 and J is TRBJ1-6; TRBD1 is a possible D gene (5 bases). Trimming took 1 base from V and 7 from J, leaving 11 bases between them. The V gene's germline CDR1 is LGHNA and CDR2 YNFKEQ. This CDR3 has 15 amino acids. In nucleotides, the CDR3 is TGTGCCAGCAGCCAAGGCGGATACAGGAATTCACCCCTCCACTTT. Its translation: CASSQGGYRNSPLHF.

The V gene is TRBV13, the J gene TRBJ1-6, with a possible D match to TRBD1 (5 bases). V shed 5 bases and J shed 11 bases, with 13 bases lying between them. Germline CDR1 is PRHDT and CDR2 is FYEKMQ (reference sequence). The CDR3 has 13 amino acids. The DNA of the CDR3 is TGTGCCAGCAGCATGCAGGGTAAGACACCCCTCCACTTT. Encoded protein: CASSMQGKTPLHF. The full variable domain, with the rest looked up from reference TRBV13 and TRBJ1-6, is AAGVIQSPRHLIKEKRETATLKCYPIPRHDTVYWYQQGPGQDPQFLISFYEKMQSDKGSIPDRFSAQQFSDYHSELNMSSLELGDSALYFCASSMQGKTPLHFGNGTRLTVT.

The count of this clonotype is one. An end of the junction differs from the germline gene, which may be a read error. The chain employs TRBV2 and TRBJ1-5, with unresolved D. CDR1 SNHLY and CDR2 FYNNEI come from the germline V gene. The CDR3 spans 14 residues. Written as DNA, the CDR3 is TGTGCCAGCAGTGAAGGGTTGACATCTCAGCCCCGGCATTTT. Translating it yields CASSEGLTSQPRHF.

The chain combines TRBV7-2 with TRBJ2-5; TRBD2 agrees at 7 bases. With V trimmed by 3 bases and J by 5 bases, 6 bases remained unmatched. Germline V gene lookup returns CDR1 SGHTA and CDR2 FQGNSA. The CDR3 loop spans 14 amino acids. The CDR3 region is CASSFWGGTETQYF. DNA for the CDR3: TGTGCCAGCAGCTTTTGGGGGGGGACCGAGACCCAGTACTTC.

In its sample, this clonotype was seen many times. The V and J genes are TRBV28 and TRBJ2-7; no clear D gene. Trimming took off 6 bases at V and 2 bases at J, with 17 bases between the two ends. The CDR3 runs to 15 residues. CDR1 and CDR2 (germline): MDHEN, SYDVKM. The CDR3: CASRPHSTGAYEQYF. In DNA, the CDR3 is TGTGCCAGCAGGCCCCACTCAACGGGTGCCTACGAGCAGTACTTC.

The gene calls are TRBV6-2 or TRBV6-3 and TRBJ1-1; possible D gene TRBD1, 5 bases. The germline gives CDR1 MNHEY, CDR2 SVGEGT. This CDR3 has 13 residues. The V and J ends lost 7 bases and 2 bases respectively, with 11 bases between them. The CDR3 protein is CASNRDLNTEAFF. The CDR3 region has the DNA TGTGCCAGCAATCGGGACCTAAACACTGAAGCTTTCTTT.

The chain couples TRBV6-1 to TRBJ2-5, with TRBD2 as a possible D gene (5 bases). This CDR3 is built from 14 residues. V gave up 4 bases and J gave up 4 bases, with 13 bases separating them. Per germline, CDR1 MNHNS and CDR2 SASEGT. Here the CDR3 reads CASSADQRVETQYF. CDR3 nucleotides: TGTGCCAGCAGTGCGGACCAGAGGGTAGAGACCCAGTACTTC.

This chain connects TRBV3-1 to TRBJ1-2; perhaps TRBD1 as D (6 bases). The CDR3 loop spans 15 amino acids. V was trimmed by 0 bases and J by 8 bases, leaving 16 bases between them. Germline V CDR1 and CDR2: LGHDT, YNNKEL (reference sequence). The CDR3 DNA follows: TGTGCCAGCAGCCAAGAAACGGCAGGGGCGGGAGGCTACACCTTC. It translates to CASSQETAGAGGYTF.

The table lists this clonotype with a few counts. The chain links TRBV7-9 to TRBJ2-1, with 7 bases aligning to TRBD1. The J segment lost 8 bases and the V segment lost 4 bases, leaving 5 bases of the junction unmatched. The CDR3 contains 13 residues. CDR1 is SEHNR and CDR2 is FQNEAQ in the germline V gene (reference sequence). In DNA, the CDR3 is TGTGCCAGCAGCTCAGACAGGGCGGATGAGCAGTTCTTC. Encoded protein: CASSSDRADEQFF.

This clonotype was picked up a small number of times. The chain carries TRBV29-1 and TRBJ2-3; 9 bases are shared with TRBD1. This CDR3 comprises 14 residues. V gave up 1 base and J gave up 3 bases; unmatched junction bases: 2. The germline V gene has CDR1 SQVTM and CDR2 ANQGSEA. The CDR3 nucleotides are TGCAGCGTTGAAGCTGGACAGGGGACAGATACGCAGTATTTT. It codes for CSVEAGQGTDTQYF.

The chain is built from TRBV6-6 and TRBJ2-1; 11 nucleotides line up with TRBD2. Germline CDR1 reads MNHNY; CDR2 reads SVGAGI (reference sequence). V gave up 8 bases and J gave up 3 bases; unmatched junction bases: 6. The CDR3 length is 15 residues. The CDR3 bases are TGTGCCAGCCTAGCGGGGGGCCCAATCTACAATGAGCAGTTCTTC. Amino acids: CASLAGGPIYNEQFF.

The rearrangement links TRBV6-2 or TRBV6-3 to TRBJ1-2; no reliable D call. Trimming removed 5 bases at V and 4 bases at J, with 11 bases between. The CDR3 runs 13 residues. Germline values: CDR1 MNHEY, CDR2 SVGEGT. CDR3 loop: CASSPDTLYGYTF. In nucleotides, the CDR3 is TGTGCCAGCAGTCCCGACACACTCTATGGCTACACCTTC.

In its sample, this clonotype was seen a few times. The rearrangement joins TRBV29-1 to TRBJ2-5, with D perhaps assigned TRBD1 or TRBD2 (5 bases each). V lost 7 bases, J lost 13 bases, and 19 bases lay in between. Per germline, CDR1 SQVTM and CDR2 ANQGSEA. CDR3 length: 11 amino acids. Here the CDR3 reads CSATGPQSGYF. The CDR3 coding sequence is TGCAGCGCTACGGGACCTCAAAGCGGGTACTTC.

The chain links TRBV4-3 to TRBJ2-5; D ambiguous. Looked up from germline, CDR1 is LGHNA and CDR2 is YSLEER. The CDR3 runs to 13 residues. V was shortened by 1 base and J by 11 bases, with 14 bases between the two germline ends. CDR3 in amino acids: CASSQGVQEKQYF. As DNA, the CDR3 is TGCGCCAGCAGCCAAGGGGTCCAGGAAAAGCAGTACTTC.

This sequence joins TRBV7-9 and TRBJ2-3, with D hard to call. The CDR3 length is 15 residues. Trimming left V 5 bases short and J 0 bases short, with 12 bases between. CDR1 SEHNR and CDR2 FQNEAQ come from the germline V gene (reference sequence). CDR3 sequence: CASSPVGMSTDTQYF. The CDR3 DNA follows: TGTGCCAGCAGCCCAGTTGGGATGAGCACAGATACGCAGTATTTT.